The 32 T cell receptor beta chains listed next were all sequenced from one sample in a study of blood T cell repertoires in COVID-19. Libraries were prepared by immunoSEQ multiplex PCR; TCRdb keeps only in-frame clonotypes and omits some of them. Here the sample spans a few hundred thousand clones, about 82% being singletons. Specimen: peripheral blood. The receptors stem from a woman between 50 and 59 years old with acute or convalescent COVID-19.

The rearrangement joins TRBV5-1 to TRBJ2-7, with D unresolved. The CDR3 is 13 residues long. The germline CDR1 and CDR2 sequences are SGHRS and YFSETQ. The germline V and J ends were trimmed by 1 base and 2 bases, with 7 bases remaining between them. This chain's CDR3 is CASSLPQTYEQYF. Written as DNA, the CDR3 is TGCGCCAGCAGCTTGCCGCAGACCTACGAGCAGTACTTC.

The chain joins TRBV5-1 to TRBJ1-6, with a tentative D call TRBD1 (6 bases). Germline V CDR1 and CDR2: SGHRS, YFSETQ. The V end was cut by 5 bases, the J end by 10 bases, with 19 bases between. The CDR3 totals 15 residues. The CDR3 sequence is CASSDGSGALSPLHF. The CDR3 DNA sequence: TGCGCCAGCAGTGACGGTTCAGGGGCGTTGTCACCCCTCCACTTT.

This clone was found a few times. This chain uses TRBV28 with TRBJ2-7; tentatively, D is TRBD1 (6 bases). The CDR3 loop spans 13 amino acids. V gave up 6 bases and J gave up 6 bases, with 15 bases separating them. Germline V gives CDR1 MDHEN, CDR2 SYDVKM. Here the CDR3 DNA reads TGTGCCAGCAGAGTGACCCACAGGGCCGAGCAGTACTTC. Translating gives CASRVTHRAEQYF.

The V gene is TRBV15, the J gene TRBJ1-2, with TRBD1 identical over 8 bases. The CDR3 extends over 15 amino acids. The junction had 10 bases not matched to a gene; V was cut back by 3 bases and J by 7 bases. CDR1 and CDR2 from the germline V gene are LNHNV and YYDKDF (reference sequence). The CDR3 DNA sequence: TGTGCCACCAGCAGCGAAATGACAGGGGCGCGTGGCTACACCTTC. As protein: CATSSEMTGARGYTF.

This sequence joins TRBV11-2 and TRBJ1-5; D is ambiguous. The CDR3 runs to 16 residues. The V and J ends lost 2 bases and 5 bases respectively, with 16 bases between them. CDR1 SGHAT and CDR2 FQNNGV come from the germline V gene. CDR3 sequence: CASSLRSGVTDQPQHF. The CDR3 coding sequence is TGTGCCAGCAGCTTAAGATCGGGTGTGACGGATCAGCCCCAGCATTTT.

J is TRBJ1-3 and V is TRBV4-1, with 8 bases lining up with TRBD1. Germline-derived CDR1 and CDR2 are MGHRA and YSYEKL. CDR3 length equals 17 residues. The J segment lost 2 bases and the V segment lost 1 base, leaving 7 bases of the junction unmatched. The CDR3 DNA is TGCGCCAGCAGCCAAGGGAACGACAGGGGACCTGGAAACACCATATATTTT. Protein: CASSQGNDRGPGNTIYF.

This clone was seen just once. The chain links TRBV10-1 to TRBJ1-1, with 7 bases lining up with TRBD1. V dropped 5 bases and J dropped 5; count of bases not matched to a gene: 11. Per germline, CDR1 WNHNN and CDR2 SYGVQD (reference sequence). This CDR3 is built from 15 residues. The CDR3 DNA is TGCGCCAGCAGTCGCGACGAAAGGGGGCGAACTGAAGCTTTCTTT. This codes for CASSRDERGRTEAFF.

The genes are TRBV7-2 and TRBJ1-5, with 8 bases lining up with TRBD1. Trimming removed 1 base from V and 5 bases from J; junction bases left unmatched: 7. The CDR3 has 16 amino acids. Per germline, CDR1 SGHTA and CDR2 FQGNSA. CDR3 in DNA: TGTGCCAGCAGCTTAGTCCAGGGGGCTACCGATCAGCCCCAGCATTTT. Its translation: CASSLVQGATDQPQHF.

The CDR3 reads CASSPVHGDQPQHF. The CDR3, as DNA: TGTGCCAGCAGCCCCGTACACGGAGATCAGCCCCAGCATTTT. V is TRBV4-2 and J is TRBJ1-5; D call uncertain. Per germline, CDR1 LGHNA and CDR2 YNFKEQ. The CDR3 runs to 14 residues. V was clipped by 4 bases and J by 5 bases, with 12 bases between them.

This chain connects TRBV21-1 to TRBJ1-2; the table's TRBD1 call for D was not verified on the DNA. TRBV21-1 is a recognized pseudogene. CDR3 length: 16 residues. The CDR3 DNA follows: TGTGCCAGCAGCAAATGGGCAGGGGGCCTTCTAAATGGCTACACCTTC. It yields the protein CASSKWAGGLLNGYTF.

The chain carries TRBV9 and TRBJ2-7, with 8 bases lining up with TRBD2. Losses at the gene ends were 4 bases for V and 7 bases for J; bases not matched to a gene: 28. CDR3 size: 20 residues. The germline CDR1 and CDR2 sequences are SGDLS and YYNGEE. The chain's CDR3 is CASSSPPWGSGTALKEEQYF. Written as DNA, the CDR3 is TGTGCCAGCAGCTCCCCTCCTTGGGGTAGCGGGACCGCCTTAAAAGAGGAGCAGTACTTC.

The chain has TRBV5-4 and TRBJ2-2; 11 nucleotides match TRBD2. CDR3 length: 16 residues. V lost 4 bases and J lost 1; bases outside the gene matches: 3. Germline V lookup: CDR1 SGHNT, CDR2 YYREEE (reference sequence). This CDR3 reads CASSLAGGQNTGELFF. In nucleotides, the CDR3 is TGTGCCAGCAGCCTAGCGGGAGGACAGAACACCGGGGAGCTGTTTTTT.

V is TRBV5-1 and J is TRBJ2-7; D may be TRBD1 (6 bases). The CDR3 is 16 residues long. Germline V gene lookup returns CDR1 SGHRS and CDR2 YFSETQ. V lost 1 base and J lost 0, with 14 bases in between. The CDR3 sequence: CASSLLGGSLSYEQYF. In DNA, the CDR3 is TGCGCCAGCAGCTTGTTAGGGGGATCCCTCTCCTACGAGCAGTACTTC.

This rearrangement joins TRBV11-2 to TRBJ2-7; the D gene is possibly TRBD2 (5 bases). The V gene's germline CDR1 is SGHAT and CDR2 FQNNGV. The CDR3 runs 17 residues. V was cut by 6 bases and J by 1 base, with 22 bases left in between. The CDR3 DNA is TGTGCCAGCAGGGATATCTTGCCGGGATCTGTATCCTACGAGCAGTACTTC. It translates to CASRDILPGSVSYEQYF.

In nucleotides, the CDR3 is TGTGCCAGCAGCCTTTCAGGGACTGTTGATTCACCCCTCCACTTT. Its protein is CASSLSGTVDSPLHF. The V and J genes are TRBV6-6 and TRBJ1-6, with D possibly matching TRBD1 (5 bases). The CDR3 extends over 15 amino acids. V was shortened by 6 bases and J by 8 bases, with 17 bases between the two germline ends. Per the germline V gene, CDR1 is MNHNY and CDR2 is SVGAGI (reference sequence).

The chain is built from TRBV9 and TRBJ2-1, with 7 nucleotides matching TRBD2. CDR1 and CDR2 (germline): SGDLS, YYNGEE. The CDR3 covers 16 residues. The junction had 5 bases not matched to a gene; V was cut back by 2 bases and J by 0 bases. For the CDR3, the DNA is TGTGCCAGCAGCGTTGGTCTAGCGGACTCCTACAATGAGCAGTTCTTC. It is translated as CASSVGLADSYNEQFF.

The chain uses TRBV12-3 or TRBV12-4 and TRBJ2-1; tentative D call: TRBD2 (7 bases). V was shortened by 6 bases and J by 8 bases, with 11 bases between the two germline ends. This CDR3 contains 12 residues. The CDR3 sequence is CASRRGADEQFF. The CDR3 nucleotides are TGTGCCAGCAGACGGGGGGCGGATGAGCAGTTCTTC.

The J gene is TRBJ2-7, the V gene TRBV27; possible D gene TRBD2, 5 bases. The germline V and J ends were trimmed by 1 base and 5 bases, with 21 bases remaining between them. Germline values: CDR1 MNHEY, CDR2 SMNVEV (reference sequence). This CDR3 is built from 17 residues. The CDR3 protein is CASSLYARGRMEDEQYF. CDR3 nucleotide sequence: TGTGCCAGCAGTTTATACGCGCGAGGTCGAATGGAGGACGAGCAGTACTTC.

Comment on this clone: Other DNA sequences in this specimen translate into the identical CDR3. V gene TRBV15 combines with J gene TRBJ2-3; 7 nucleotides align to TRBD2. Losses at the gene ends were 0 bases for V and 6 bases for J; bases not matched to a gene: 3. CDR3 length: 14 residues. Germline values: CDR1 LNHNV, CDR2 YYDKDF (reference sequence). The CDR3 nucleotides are TGTGCCACCAGCAGAGATCGAGCGGGGGATACGCAGTATTTT. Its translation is CATSRDRAGDTQYF.

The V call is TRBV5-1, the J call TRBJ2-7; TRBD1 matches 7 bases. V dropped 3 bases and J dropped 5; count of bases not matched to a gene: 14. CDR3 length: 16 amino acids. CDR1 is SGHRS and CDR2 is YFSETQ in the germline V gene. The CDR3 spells CASSSNPTGLLNEQYF. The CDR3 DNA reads TGCGCCAGCAGCTCAAACCCGACAGGGCTCCTAAACGAGCAGTACTTC.

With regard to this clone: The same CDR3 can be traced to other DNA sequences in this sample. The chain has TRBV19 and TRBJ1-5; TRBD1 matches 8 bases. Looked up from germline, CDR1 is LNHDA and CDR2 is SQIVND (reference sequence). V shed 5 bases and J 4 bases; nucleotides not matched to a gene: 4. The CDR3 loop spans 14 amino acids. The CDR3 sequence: CASSGTGGNQPQHF. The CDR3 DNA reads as TGTGCCAGTAGTGGCACAGGGGGAAATCAGCCCCAGCATTTT.

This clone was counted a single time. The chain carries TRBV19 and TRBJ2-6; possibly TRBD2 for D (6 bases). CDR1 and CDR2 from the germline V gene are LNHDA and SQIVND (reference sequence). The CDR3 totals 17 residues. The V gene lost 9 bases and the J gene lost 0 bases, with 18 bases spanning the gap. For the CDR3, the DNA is TGTGCCAGCCTCATCGGAGGGGCCAGCTCTGGGGCCAACGTCCTGACTTTC. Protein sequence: CASLIGGASSGANVLTF.

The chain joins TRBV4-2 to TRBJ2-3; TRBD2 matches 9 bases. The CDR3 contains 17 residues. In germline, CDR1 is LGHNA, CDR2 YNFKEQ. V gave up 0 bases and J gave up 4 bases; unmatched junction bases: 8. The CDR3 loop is CASSQDLSGSQADTQYF. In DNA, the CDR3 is TGTGCCAGCAGCCAAGACCTTAGCGGGAGTCAGGCAGATACGCAGTATTTT.

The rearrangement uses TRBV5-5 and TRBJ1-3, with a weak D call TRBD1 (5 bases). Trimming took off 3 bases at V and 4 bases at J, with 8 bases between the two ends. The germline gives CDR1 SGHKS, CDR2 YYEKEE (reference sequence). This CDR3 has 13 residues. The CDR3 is CASSSTAGNTIYF. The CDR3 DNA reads TGTGCCAGCAGCTCGACAGCCGGAAACACCATATATTTT.

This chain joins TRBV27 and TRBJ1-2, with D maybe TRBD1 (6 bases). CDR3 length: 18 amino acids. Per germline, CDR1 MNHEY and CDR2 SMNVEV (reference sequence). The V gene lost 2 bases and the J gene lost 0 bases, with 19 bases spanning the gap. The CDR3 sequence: CASSLLRDTGRSNYGYTF. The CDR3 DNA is TGTGCCAGCAGTTTACTCAGGGACACCGGCCGGTCTAACTATGGCTACACCTTC.

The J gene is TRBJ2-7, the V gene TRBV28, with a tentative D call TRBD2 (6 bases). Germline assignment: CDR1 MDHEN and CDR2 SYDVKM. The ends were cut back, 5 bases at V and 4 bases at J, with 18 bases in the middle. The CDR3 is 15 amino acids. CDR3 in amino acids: CASSIIAEASYEQYF. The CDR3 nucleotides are TGTGCCAGCAGTATTATAGCGGAGGCGAGTTACGAGCAGTACTTC.

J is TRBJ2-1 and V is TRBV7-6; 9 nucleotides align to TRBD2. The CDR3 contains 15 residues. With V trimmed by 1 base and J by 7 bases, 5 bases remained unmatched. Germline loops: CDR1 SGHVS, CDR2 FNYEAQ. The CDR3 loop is CASSLGGRATNEQFF. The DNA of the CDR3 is TGTGCCAGCAGCTTAGGCGGGAGGGCCACGAATGAGCAGTTCTTC.

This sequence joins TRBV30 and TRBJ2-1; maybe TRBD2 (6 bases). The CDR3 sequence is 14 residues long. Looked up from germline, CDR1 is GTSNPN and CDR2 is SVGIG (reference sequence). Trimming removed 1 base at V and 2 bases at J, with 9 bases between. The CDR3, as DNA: TGTGCCTGGAGTGCGGGAGAAGCCTACAATGAGCAGTTCTTC. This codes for CAWSAGEAYNEQFF. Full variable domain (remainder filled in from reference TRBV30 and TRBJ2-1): SQTIHQWPATLVQPVGSPLSLECTVEGTSNPNLYWYRQAAGRGLQLLFYSVGIGQISSEVPQNLSASRPQDRQFILSSKKLLLSDSGFYLCAWSAGEAYNEQFFGPGTRLTVL.

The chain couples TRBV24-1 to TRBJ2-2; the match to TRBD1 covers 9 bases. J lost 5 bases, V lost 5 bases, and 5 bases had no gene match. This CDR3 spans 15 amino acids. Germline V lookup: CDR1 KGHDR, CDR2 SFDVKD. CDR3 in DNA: TGTGCCACCAGTGCCGCGGACAGGGGTACCGGGGAGCTGTTTTTT. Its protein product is CATSAADRGTGELFF.

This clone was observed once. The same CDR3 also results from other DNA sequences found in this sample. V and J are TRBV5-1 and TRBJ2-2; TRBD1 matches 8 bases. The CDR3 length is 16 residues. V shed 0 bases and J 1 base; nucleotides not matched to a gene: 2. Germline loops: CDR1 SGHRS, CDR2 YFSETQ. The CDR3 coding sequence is TGCGCCAGCAGCTTGGTAGGACAGGGGAACACCGGGGAGCTGTTTTTT. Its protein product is CASSLVGQGNTGELFF.

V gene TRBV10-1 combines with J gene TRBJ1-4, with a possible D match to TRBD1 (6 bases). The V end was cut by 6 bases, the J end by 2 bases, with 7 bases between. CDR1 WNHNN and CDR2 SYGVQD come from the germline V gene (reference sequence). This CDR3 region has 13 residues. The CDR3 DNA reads TGCGCCAGCAGCCAGGGGACTAATGAAAAACTGTTTTTT. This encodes CASSQGTNEKLFF.

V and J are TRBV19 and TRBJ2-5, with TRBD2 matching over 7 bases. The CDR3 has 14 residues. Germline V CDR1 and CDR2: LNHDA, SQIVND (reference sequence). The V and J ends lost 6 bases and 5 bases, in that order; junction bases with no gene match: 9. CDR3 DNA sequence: TGTGCCAGTAGGCCTAGCGGACTCGGGGAGACCCAGTACTTC. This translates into CASRPSGLGETQYF.